A selection of T cell receptor beta chains follows, all from one sample in a study of blood T cell repertoires in COVID-19. Some clones are missing from TCRdb's copy, which holds only in-frame ones; the method was immunoSEQ multiplex PCR. The data contain more than 95,000 clones, roughly 79% of them singletons. Sequencing input: peripheral blood. The receptors originated from a woman in her seventies with acute or convalescent COVID-19. Both conserved end residues are part of each CDR3. A D gene is named only where the DNA matches it firmly. For some rows the clone size is stated as once, few or many, or as a class when expanded; others skip it.

V	D	J	size	DNA	CDR3
TRBV28	TRBD1	TRBJ1-3	few	TGTGCCAGCAGTCCCGGGACAGGGCCTGGAAACACCATATATTTT	CASSPGTGPGNTIYF
TRBV7-2	NA	TRBJ2-4	NA	TGTGCCAGCAGCTTAGGGGACCCCGGGACACCTCAGTACTTC	CASSLGDPGTPQYF
TRBV7-2	NA	TRBJ2-7	NA	TGTGCCAGCAGCCCGCAGATCGGACACTACGAGCAGTACTTC	CASSPQIGHYEQYF
TRBV27	NA	TRBJ2-7	NA	TGTGCCAGCAGCACGAGCGGGCCTTCCTACGAGCAGTACTTC	CASSTSGPSYEQYF
TRBV7-2	TRBD1	TRBJ1-3	NA	TGTGCCAGCAGACTGAGACAGGGAGTAAACACCATATATTTT	CASRLRQGVNTIYF
TRBV7-2	TRBD1	TRBJ1-1	once	TGTGCCAGCAGCCGCCCAGGGGGCTACACTGAAGCTTTCTTT	CASSRPGGYTEAFF
TRBV18	TRBD1	TRBJ1-5	NA	TGTGCCAGCTCACCTAGACAGGGCAATAGCAATCAGCCCCAGCATTTT	CASSPRQGNSNQPQHF
TRBV19	TRBD1	TRBJ2-7	NA	TGTGCCAGTAGTATAGGGCCGGGACAGGGCGGCTACGAGCAGTACTTC	CASSIGPGQGGYEQYF
TRBV9	NA	TRBJ1-1	NA	TGTGCCAGCAGCGTAGTAGCAACCGACAAGGGGGACACTGAAGCTTTCTTT	CASSVVATDKGDTEAFF
TRBV7-8	TRBD1	TRBJ2-7	NA	TGTGCCAGCAGCGTAGGTACGGGACAGGGGGAGTACGAGCAGTACTTC	CASSVGTGQGEYEQYF
TRBV25-1	TRBD1	TRBJ1-2	once	TGTGCCAGCAGTGAAGACTGGACAGGGGCACGGGGCTACACCTTC	CASSEDWTGARGYTF
TRBV12-3/TRBV12-4	NA	TRBJ2-7	NA	TGTGCCAGCAGTTGGGCTTACGAGCAGTACTTC	CASSWAYEQYF
TRBV5-6	TRBD1	TRBJ2-7	many	TGTGCCAGCAGCTCCGGACAGGGGAACGAGCAGTACTTC	CASSSGQGNEQYF
TRBV7-2	NA	TRBJ2-3	NA	TGTGCCAGCAGCCTATACACAGATACGCAGTATTTT	CASSLYTDTQYF
TRBV7-2	TRBD1	TRBJ2-2	NA	TGTGCCAGCAGCACCTGGACAGGGGCCCTCACCGGGGAGCTGTTTTTT	CASSTWTGALTGELFF
TRBV28	NA	TRBJ1-5	once	TGTGCCAGCACCCGGGGAAATAGCAATCAGCCCCAGCATTTT	CASTRGNSNQPQHF
TRBV4-1	TRBD1	TRBJ1-1	NA	TGCGCCAGCAGCCAGCAATGGACAGGGTCGAACACTGAAGCTTTCTTT	CASSQQWTGSNTEAFF
TRBV6-5	TRBD1	TRBJ2-7	NA	TGTGCCAGCAGTTACGGGGGACAGGGGATATTCTACGAGCAGTACTTC	CASSYGGQGIFYEQYF
TRBV30	NA	TRBJ1-2	NA	TGTGCCTGGAGTTCCCTCGGGGACTATGGCTACACCTTC	CAWSSLGDYGYTF
TRBV7-6	TRBD1	TRBJ1-3	NA	TGTGCCAGCAGCCAAAACAGGGGCTATGGAAACACCATATATTTT	CASSQNRGYGNTIYF
TRBV2	TRBD1	TRBJ1-5	NA	TGTGCCAGCAGTGTGGGACAGAGCAATCAGCCCCAGCATTTT	CASSVGQSNQPQHF
TRBV28	TRBD1	TRBJ1-1	NA	TGTGCCAGCAGTTTATTAGAGGGGTGGAGGGGGCCGCCTGAAGCTTTCTTT	CASSLLEGWRGPPEAFF
TRBV6-5	NA	TRBJ1-4	NA	TGTGCCAGCAGTTATGGGGAGCGTGAAAAACTGTTTTTT	CASSYGEREKLFF
TRBV2	TRBD1	TRBJ1-1	NA	TGTGCCAGCAGTCCCGGGACAGAGGAAGCTTTCTTT	CASSPGTEEAFF
TRBV30	TRBD1	TRBJ2-7	medium-sized	TGTGCCTGGGATCTGGACAGGGGCTACGAGCAGTACTTC	CAWDLDRGYEQYF
TRBV27	NA	TRBJ1-5	NA	TGTGCCAGCAGTTTATCGGGGGCCGGGCAGCCCCAGCATTTT	CASSLSGAGQPQHF
TRBV7-6	TRBD2	TRBJ2-3	NA	TGTGCCAGCAGCTTCGGACTAGCGGGGGGGGCTAGCCCAGATACGCAGTATTTT	CASSFGLAGGASPDTQYF
TRBV6-5	NA	TRBJ1-2	large	TGTGCCAGCAGTCCGACAGACTATGGCTACACCTTC	CASSPTDYGYTF
TRBV5-1	NA	TRBJ1-4	NA	TGCGCCAGCAGCTCGCCGACGGGGGGCAGCGAAAAACTGTTTTTT	CASSSPTGGSEKLFF